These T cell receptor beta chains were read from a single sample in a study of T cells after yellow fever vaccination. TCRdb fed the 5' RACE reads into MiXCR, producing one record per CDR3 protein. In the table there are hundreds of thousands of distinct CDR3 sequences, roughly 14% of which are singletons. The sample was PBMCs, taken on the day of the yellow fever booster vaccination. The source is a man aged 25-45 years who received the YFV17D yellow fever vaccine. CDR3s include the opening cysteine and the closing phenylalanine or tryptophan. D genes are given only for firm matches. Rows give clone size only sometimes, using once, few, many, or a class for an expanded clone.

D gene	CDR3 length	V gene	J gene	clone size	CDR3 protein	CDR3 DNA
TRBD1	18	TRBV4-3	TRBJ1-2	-	CASSQALQGLGGNYGYTF	TGCGCCAGCAGCCAAGCTCTACAGGGGCTTGGTGGTAACTATGGCTACACCTTC
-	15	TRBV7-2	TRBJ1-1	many	CASSLTKGKFTEAFF	TGTGCCAGCAGTTTGACCAAGGGGAAGTTCACTGAAGCTTTCTTT
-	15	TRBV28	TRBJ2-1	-	CASSLIAKRGNEQFF	TGTGCCAGCAGCCTTATAGCGAAGAGGGGGAATGAGCAGTTCTTC
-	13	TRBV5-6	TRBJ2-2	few	CASRADIAGELFF	TGTGCCAGCAGAGCTGATATCGCCGGGGAGCTGTTTTTT
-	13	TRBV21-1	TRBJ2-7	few	CARGRGLESEQYF	TGTGCCAGGGGGAGGGGGCTAGAAAGCGAGCAGTACTTC
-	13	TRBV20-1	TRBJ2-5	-	CSATQLEQETQYF	TGCAGTGCTACCCAACTAGAACAAGAGACCCAGTACTTC
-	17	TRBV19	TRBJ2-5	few	CASSTRGGLSPQETQYF	TGTGCCAGTAGTACTCGAGGGGGACTCTCCCCCCAAGAGACCCAGTACTTC
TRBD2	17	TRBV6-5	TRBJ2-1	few	CASSYATSGFSYNEQFF	TGTGCCAGCAGTTACGCGACTAGCGGGTTCTCCTACAATGAGCAGTTCTTC
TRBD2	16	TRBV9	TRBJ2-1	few	CASSVVLAGSSAEQFF	TGTGCCAGCAGCGTAGTTCTAGCGGGTTCATCTGCTGAGCAGTTCTTC
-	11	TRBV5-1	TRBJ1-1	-	CASSGVAEAFF	TGCGCCAGCAGCGGGGTGGCTGAAGCTTTCTTT
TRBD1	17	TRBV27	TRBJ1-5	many	CASSTAGQGFFNQPQHF	TGTGCCAGCAGCACGGCAGGACAGGGCTTTTTCAATCAGCCCCAGCATTTT
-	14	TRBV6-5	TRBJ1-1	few	CASSYGGRSTEAFF	TGTGCCAGCAGTTACGGGGGGAGAAGCACTGAAGCTTTCTTT
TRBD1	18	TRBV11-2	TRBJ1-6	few	CASSLVPGQGGFSPPLHF	TGTGCCAGCAGCTTGGTCCCGGGACAGGGAGGGTTCAGTCCACCCCTCCACTTT
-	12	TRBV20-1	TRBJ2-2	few	CSAIRGAGELFF	TGCAGTGCTATACGGGGCGCCGGGGAGCTGTTTTTT
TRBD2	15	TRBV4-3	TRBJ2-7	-	CASSPGLASSYEQYF	TGCGCCAGCAGCCCGGGACTAGCGAGCTCCTACGAGCAGTACTTC
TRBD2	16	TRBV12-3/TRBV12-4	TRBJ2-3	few	CASSLLLAGPTDTQYF	TGTGCCAGCAGTCTCCTTCTAGCGGGACCCACCGATACGCAGTATTTT
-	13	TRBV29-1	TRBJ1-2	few	CSVHLQGNYGYTF	TGCAGCGTCCACTTACAGGGAAACTATGGCTACACCTTC
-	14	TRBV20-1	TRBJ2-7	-	CSAIGPRQPNEQYF	TGCAGTGCGATAGGGCCGAGACAGCCCAACGAGCAGTACTTC
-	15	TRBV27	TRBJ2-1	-	CASSHRDTSYNEQFF	TGTGCCAGCAGTCACAGGGACACCAGTTACAATGAGCAGTTCTTC
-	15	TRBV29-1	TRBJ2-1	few	CSAAGFASSYNEQFF	TGCAGCGCAGCCGGTTTCGCCAGCTCCTACAATGAGCAGTTCTTC
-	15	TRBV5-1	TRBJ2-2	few	CASSLGGPITGELFF	TGCGCCAGCAGCTTGGGCGGGCCCATCACCGGGGAGCTGTTTTTT
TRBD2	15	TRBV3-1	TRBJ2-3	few	CASSLSGAISNTQYF	TGTGCCAGCAGCCTCAGCGGGGCGATTTCGAATACGCAGTATTTT
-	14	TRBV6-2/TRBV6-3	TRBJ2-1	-	CASTSDWTYNEQFF	TGTGCCAGCACTTCAGACTGGACCTACAATGAGCAGTTCTTC
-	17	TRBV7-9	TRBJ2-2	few	CASSFPADRRGAGELFF	TGTGCCAGCAGCTTCCCCGCCGACAGGCGGGGCGCCGGGGAGCTGTTTTTT
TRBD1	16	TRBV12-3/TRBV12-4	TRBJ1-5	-	CASSPTPDRVKQPQHF	TGTGCCAGCAGTCCCACCCCGGACAGGGTCAAACAGCCCCAGCATTTT
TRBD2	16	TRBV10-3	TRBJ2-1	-	CAIRGLAGGAYNEQFF	TGTGCCATCAGGGGCTTGGCGGGAGGAGCCTACAATGAGCAGTTCTTC
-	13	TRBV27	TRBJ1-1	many	CASSLSGRTEAFF	TGTGCCAGCAGTTTATCGGGGAGGACTGAAGCTTTCTTT
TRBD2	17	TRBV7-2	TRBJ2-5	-	CASSLALGGSTQETQYF	TGTGCCAGCAGCTTAGCGCTTGGCGGGAGTACACAAGAGACCCAGTACTTC
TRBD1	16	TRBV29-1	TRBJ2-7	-	CSVINPDRALSYEQYF	TGCAGCGTTATAAACCCAGACAGGGCCCTCTCCTACGAGCAGTACTTC
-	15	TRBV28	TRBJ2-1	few	CASRVWEGQLNEQFF	TGTGCCAGCAGAGTTTGGGAAGGACAACTAAATGAGCAGTTCTTC
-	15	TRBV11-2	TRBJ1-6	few	CASSLAGVGNSPLHF	TGTGCCAGCAGCTTAGCCGGGGTGGGCAATTCACCCCTCCACTTT
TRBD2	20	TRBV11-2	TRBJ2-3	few	CASSLRPPGLAGGLQDTQYF	TGTGCCAGCAGCTTAAGGCCCCCGGGACTAGCGGGAGGGCTCCAAGATACGCAGTATTTT
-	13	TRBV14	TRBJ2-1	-	CASNQDFGGEQFF	TGTGCCAGCAACCAGGACTTCGGGGGTGAGCAGTTCTTC
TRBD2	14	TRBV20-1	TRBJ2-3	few	CSASGGGGADTQYF	TGCAGTGCTAGCGGGGGGGGAGGGGCAGATACGCAGTATTTT
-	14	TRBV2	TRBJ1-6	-	CASSNDRYNSPLHF	TGTGCCAGCAGCAATGACAGATATAATTCACCCCTCCACTTT
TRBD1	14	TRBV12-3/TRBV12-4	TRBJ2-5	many	CASSLGTVQETQYF	TGTGCCAGCAGTCTCGGGACAGTTCAAGAGACCCAGTACTTC
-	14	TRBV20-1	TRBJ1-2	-	CSARQGTSLYGYTF	TGCAGTGCCAGACAAGGGACGTCCCTCTATGGCTACACCTTC
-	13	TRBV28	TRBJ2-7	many	CASSLSLGYEQYF	TGTGCCAGCAGTTTGTCTCTTGGCTACGAGCAGTACTTC
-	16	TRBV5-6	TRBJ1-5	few	CASSSSWMGGAQPQHF	TGTGCCAGCAGCTCCTCTTGGATGGGGGGGGCACAGCCCCAGCATTTT
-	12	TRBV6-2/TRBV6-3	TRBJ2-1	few	CASSYGGHEQFF	TGTGCCAGCAGTTACGGGGGACATGAGCAGTTCTTC
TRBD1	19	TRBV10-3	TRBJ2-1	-	CAISESTGGNRGAYNEQFF	TGTGCCATCAGTGAGTCCACGGGTGGCAACAGGGGGGCCTACAATGAGCAGTTCTTC
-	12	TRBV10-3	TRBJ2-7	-	CAISATAYEQYF	TGTGCCATCAGTGCCACAGCCTACGAGCAGTACTTC
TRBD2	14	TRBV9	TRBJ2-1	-	CASTTSRELREQFF	TGTGCCAGCACGACTAGCCGGGAACTTAGGGAGCAGTTCTTC
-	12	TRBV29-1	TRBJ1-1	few	CSVFGLNTEAFF	TGCAGCGTTTTTGGGTTGAACACTGAAGCTTTCTTT